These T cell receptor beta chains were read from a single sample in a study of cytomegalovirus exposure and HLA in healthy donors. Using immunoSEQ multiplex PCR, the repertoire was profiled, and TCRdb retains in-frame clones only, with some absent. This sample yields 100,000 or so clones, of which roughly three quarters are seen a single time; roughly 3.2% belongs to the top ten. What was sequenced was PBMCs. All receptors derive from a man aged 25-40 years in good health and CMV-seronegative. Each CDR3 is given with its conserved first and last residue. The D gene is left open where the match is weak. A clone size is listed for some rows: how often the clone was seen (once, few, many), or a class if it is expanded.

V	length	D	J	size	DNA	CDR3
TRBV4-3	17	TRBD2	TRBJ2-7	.	TGCGCCAGCAGCCAAGATCGGTCCGGGAGGCCCCACTACGAGCAGTACTTC	CASSQDRSGRPHYEQYF
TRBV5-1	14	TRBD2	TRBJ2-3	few	TGCGCCAGCAGCACACGGGAGGGCACAGATACGCAGTATTTT	CASSTREGTDTQYF
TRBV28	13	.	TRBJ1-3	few	TGTGCCAGCAGCCCTACCCGCGGAAACACCATATATTTT	CASSPTRGNTIYF
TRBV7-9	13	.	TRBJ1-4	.	TGTGCCAGCAGCCCCCAAAATAATGAAAAACTGTTTTTT	CASSPQNNEKLFF
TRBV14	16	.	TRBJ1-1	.	TGTGCCAGCAGCCTGAGGGCGGCCCCTGGATGGACTGAAGCTTTCTTT	CASSLRAAPGWTEAFF
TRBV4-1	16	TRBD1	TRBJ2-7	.	TGCGCCAGCAGCCAACAATGGGCGGACAGGGGAAACGAGCAGTACTTC	CASSQQWADRGNEQYF
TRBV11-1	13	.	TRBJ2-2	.	TGTGCCAGCAGCTTCCTAAACACCGGGGAGCTGTTTTTT	CASSFLNTGELFF
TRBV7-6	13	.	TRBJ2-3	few	TGTGCCAGCAGCCTCCGACTCGCAGATACGCAGTATTTT	CASSLRLADTQYF
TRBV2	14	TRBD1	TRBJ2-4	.	TGTGCCAGCAGTGGGGGGACAGGGAGGAACATTCAGTACTTC	CASSGGTGRNIQYF
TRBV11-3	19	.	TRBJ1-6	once	TGTGCCAGCAGCTTTCGGAGGGCGGGCGACGGCTCCTATAATTCACCCCTCCACTTT	CASSFRRAGDGSYNSPLHF
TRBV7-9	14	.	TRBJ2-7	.	TGTGCCGGCAGCCCCCCTATGAGCTCCTACGAGCAGTACTTC	CAGSPPMSSYEQYF
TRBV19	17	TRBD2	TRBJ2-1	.	TGTGCCAGTACTTATACGGGGACTAGCGGGAGTTATGATGAGCAGTTCTTC	CASTYTGTSGSYDEQFF
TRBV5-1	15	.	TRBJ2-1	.	TGCGCCAGCAAACTTCAAGGGGGAGACTACAATGAGCAGTTCTTC	CASKLQGGDYNEQFF
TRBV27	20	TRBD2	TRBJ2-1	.	TGTGCCAGCAGCCCCTCTAGCGGGAGCTTCCCCGACGAGGCCTACAATGAGCAGTTCTTC	CASSPSSGSFPDEAYNEQFF
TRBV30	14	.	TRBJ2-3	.	TGTGCCTGGGGGTCGGGACTGAGCACAGATACGCAGTATTTT	CAWGSGLSTDTQYF
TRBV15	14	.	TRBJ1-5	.	TGTGCCACCAGCAGGCGGCAGAGCAATCAGCCCCAGCATTTT	CATSRRQSNQPQHF
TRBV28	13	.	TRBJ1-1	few	TGTGCCAGCAGGTACATAATGAACACTGAAGCTTTCTTT	CASRYIMNTEAFF